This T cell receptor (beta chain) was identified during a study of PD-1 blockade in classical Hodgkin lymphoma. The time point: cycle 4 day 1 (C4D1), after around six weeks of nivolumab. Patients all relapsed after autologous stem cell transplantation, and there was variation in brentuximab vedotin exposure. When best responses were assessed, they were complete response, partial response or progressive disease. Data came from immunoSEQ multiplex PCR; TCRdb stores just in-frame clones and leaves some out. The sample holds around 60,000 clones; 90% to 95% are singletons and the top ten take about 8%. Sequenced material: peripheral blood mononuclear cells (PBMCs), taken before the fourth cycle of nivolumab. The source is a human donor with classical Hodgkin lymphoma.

The CDR3 region has the DNA TGTGCCAGCAGCTTACAGGCAGGTGGGAATCAGCCCCAGCATTTT. Translation: CASSLQAGGNQPQHF. The rearrangement links TRBV7-2 to TRBJ1-5, with D unclear. The germline V gene has CDR1 SGHTA and CDR2 FQGNSA. V shed 2 bases and J shed 4 bases, with 12 bases lying between them. The CDR3 totals 15 residues.